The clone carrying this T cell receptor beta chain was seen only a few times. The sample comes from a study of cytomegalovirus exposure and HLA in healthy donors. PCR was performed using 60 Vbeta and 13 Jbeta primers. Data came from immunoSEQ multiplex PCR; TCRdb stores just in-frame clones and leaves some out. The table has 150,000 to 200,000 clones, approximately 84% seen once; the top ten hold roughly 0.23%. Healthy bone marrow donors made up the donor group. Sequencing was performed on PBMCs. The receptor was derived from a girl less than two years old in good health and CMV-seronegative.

The CDR3 DNA follows: TGTGCCAGCAGCTTAAAACCCGGGACAGGGGGCTACGAGCAGTACTTC. It codes for CASSLKPGTGGYEQYF. This rearrangement joins TRBV7-2 to TRBJ2-7; 11 bases match TRBD1. The germline V gene encodes CDR1 SGHTA and CDR2 FQGNSA. CDR3 length: 16 amino acids. J was trimmed by 3 bases and V by 2 bases; bases with no gene match: 6. Supplemented by reference TRBV7-2 and TRBJ2-7, the full variable domain reads GAGVSQSPSNKVTEKGKDVELRCDPISGHTALYWYRQSLGQGLEFLIYFQGNSAPDKSGLPSDRFSAERTGGSVSTLTIQRTQQEDSAVYLCASSLKPGTGGYEQYFGPGTRLTVT.